The source of this TCR beta chain is a study of somatic mutations in cytotoxic T cells in rheumatoid arthritis. Trimming left V 0 bases short and J 3 bases short, with 9 bases between. From germline, CDR1 is LGHNA and CDR2 YNFKEQ. CDR3 length: 14 amino acids. There are a few counts of this clone. Data came from immunoSEQ multiplex PCR; TCRdb stores just in-frame clones and leaves some out. The sample has under 4,500 clones; roughly 72% are singletons. Sequencing was carried out using CD8+ T cells sorted from blood. The chain is built from TRBV4-2 and TRBJ2-7, with D uncertain. The receptor's source is an adult with rheumatoid arthritis. DNA of the CDR3: TGTGCCAGCAGCCAAGAGGTATCCAGCTACGAGCAGTACTTC. It is translated as CASSQEVSSYEQYF.